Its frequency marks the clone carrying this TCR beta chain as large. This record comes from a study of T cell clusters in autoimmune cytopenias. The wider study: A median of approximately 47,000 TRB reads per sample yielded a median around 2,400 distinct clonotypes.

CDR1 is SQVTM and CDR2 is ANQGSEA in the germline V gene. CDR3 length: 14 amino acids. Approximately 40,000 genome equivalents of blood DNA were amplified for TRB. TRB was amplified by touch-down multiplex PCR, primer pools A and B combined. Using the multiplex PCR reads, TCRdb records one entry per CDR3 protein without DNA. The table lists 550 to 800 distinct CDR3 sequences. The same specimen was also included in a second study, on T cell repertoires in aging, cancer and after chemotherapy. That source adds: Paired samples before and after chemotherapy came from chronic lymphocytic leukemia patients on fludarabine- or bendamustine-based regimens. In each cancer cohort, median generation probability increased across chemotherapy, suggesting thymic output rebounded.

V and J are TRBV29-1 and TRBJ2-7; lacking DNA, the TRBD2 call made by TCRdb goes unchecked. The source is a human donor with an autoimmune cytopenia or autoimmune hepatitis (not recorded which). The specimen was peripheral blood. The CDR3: CSVAPGTSRYPQYF.